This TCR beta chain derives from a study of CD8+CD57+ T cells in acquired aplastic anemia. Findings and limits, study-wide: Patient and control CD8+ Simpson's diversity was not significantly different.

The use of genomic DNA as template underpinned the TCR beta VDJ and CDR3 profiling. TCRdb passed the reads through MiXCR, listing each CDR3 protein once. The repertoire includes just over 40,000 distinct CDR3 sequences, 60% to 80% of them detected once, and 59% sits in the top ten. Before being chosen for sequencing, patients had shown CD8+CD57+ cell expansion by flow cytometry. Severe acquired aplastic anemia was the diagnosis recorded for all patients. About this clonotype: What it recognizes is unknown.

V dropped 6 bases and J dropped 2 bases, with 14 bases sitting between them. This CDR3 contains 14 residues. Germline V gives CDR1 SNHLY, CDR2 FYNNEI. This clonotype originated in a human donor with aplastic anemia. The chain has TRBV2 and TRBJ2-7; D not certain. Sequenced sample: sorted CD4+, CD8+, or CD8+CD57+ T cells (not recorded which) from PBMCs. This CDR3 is CASRGRQPTYEQYF. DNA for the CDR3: TGTGCCAGCAGGGGAAGACAACCCACCTACGAGCAGTACTTC.